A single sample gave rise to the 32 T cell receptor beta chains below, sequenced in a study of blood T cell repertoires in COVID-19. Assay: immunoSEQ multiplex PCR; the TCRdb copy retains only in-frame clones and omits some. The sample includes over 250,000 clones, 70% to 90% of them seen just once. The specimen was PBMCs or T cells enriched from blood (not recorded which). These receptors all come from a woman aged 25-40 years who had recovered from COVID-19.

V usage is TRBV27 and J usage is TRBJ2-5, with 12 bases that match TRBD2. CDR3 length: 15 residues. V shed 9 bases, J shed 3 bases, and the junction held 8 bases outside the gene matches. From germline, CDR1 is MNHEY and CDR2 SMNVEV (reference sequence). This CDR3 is CASRPGLAGEETQYF. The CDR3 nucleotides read TGTGCCAGTAGACCGGGACTAGCGGGTGAAGAGACCCAGTACTTC.

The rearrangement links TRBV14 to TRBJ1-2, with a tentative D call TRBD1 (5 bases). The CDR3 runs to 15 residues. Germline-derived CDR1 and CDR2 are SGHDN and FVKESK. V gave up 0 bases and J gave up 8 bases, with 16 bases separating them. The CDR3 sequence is CASSQDQGGVRGYTF. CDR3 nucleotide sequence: TGTGCCAGCAGCCAAGATCAGGGCGGTGTTAGAGGCTACACCTTC. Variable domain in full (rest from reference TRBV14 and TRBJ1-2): EAGVTQFPSHSVIEKGQTVTLRCDPISGHDNLYWYRRVMGKEIKFLLHFVKESKQDESGMPNNRFLAERTGGTYSTLKVQPAELEDSGVYFCASSQDQGGVRGYTFGSGTRLTVV.

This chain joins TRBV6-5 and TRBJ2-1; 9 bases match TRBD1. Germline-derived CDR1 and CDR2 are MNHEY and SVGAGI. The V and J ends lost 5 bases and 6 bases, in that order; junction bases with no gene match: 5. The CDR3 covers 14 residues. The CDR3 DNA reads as TGTGCCAGCAGTACAGGGGGCGCACCCAATGAGCAGTTCTTC. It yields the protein CASSTGGAPNEQFF.

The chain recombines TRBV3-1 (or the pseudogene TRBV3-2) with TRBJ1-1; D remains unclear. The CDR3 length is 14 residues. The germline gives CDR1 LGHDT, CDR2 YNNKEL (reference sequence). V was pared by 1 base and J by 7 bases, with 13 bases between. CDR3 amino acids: CASSQAIAGIEAFF. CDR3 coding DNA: TGTGCCAGCAGCCAAGCTATAGCGGGAATTGAAGCTTTCTTT.

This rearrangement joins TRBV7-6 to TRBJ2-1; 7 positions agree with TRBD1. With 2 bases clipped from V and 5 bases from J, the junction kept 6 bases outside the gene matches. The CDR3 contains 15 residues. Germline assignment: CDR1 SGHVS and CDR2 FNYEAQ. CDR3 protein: CASSLRTGDNNEQFF. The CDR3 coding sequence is TGTGCCAGCAGCTTAAGGACAGGAGACAACAATGAGCAGTTCTTC.

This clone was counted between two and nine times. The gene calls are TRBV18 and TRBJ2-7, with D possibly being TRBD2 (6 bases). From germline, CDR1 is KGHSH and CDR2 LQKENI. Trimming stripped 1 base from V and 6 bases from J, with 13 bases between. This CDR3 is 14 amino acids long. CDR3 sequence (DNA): TGTGCCAGCTCACCACAGGGAGGACCTAGCGAGCAGTACTTC. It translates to CASSPQGGPSEQYF. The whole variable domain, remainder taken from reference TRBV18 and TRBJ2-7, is NAGVMQNPRHLVRRRGQEARLRCSPMKGHSHVYWYRQLPEEGLKFMVYLQKENIIDESGMPKERFSAEFPKEGPSILRIQQVVRGDSAAYFCASSPQGGPSEQYFGPGTRLTVT.

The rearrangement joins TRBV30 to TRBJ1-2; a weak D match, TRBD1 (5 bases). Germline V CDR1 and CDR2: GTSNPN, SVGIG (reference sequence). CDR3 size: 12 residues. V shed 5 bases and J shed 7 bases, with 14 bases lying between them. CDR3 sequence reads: CAWRGGGPGYTF. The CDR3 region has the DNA TGTGCCTGGCGTGGGGGAGGGCCTGGCTACACCTTC.

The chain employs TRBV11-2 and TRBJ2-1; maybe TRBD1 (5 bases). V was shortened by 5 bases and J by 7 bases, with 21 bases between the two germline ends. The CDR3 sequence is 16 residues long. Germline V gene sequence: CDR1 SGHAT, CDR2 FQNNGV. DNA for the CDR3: TGTGCCAGCAGCCCCCTAGGAGCAGGGTCGCTTAATGAGCAGTTCTTC. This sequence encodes CASSPLGAGSLNEQFF.

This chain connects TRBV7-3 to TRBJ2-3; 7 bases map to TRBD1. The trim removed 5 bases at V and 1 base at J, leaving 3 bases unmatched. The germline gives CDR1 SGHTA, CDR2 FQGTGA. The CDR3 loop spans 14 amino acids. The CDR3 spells CASSPGTGTDTQYF. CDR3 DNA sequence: TGTGCCAGCAGCCCTGGGACAGGCACAGATACGCAGTATTTT.

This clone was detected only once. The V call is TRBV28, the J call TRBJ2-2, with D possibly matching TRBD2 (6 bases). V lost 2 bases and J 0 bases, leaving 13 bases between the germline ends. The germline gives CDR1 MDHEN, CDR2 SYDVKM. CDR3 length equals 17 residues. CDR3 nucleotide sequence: TGTGCCAGCAGTTTACGGGAGACAGCCTCGAACACCGGGGAGCTGTTTTTT. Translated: CASSLRETASNTGELFF.

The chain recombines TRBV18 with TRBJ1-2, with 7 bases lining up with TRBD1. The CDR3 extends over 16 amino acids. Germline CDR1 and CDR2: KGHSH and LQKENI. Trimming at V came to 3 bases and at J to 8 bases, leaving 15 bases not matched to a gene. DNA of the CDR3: TGTGCCAGCTCACCCAGGGAACAGGGGAACTTGAGAGGCTACACCTTC. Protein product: CASSPREQGNLRGYTF.

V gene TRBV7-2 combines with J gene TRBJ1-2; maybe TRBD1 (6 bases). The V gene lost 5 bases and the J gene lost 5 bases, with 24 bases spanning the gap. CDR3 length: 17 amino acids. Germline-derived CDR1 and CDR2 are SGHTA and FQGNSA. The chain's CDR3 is CASSPGVRSAAAYGYTF. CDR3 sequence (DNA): TGTGCCAGCAGCCCAGGGGTTAGGTCGGCAGCCGCGTATGGCTACACCTTC.

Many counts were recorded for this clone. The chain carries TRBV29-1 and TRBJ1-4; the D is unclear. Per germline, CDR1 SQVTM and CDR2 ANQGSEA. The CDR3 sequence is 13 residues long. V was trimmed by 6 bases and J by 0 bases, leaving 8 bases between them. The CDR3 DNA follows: TGCAGCGTCCTCGGAGCAACTAATGAAAAACTGTTTTTT. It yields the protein CSVLGATNEKLFF.

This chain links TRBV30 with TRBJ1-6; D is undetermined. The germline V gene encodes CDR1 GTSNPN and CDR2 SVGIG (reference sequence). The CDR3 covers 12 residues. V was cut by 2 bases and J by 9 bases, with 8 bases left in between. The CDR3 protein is CAWSREVSPLHF. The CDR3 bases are TGTGCCTGGAGTAGGGAGGTTTCACCCCTCCACTTT.

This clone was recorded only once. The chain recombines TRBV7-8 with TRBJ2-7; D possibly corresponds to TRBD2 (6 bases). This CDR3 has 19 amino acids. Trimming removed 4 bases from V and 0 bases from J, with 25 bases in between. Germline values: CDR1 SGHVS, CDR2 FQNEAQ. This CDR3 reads CASSSVTPYGGVGSYEQYF. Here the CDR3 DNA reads TGTGCCAGCAGCTCCGTCACCCCCTATGGAGGGGTTGGCTCCTACGAGCAGTACTTC. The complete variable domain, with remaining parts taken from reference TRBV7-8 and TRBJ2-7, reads GAGVSQSPRYKVAKRGQDVALRCDPISGHVSLFWYQQALGQGPEFLTYFQNEAQLDKSGLPSDRFFAERPEGSVSTLKIQRTQQEDSAVYLCASSSVTPYGGVGSYEQYFGPGTRLTVT.

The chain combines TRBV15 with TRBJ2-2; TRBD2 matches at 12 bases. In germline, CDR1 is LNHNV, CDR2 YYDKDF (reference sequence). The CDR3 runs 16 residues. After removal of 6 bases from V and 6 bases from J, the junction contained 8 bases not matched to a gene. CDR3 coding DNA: TGTGCCACCAGACCTCTAGCGGGGGGGCGCTCCGGGGAGCTGTTTTTT. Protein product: CATRPLAGGRSGELFF.

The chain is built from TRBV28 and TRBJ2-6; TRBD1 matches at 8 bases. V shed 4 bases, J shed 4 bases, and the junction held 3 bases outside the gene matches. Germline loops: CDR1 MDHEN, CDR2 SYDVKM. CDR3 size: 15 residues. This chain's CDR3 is CASSSTGAGANVLTF. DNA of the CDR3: TGTGCCAGCAGTTCGACAGGGGCCGGGGCCAACGTCCTGACTTTC.

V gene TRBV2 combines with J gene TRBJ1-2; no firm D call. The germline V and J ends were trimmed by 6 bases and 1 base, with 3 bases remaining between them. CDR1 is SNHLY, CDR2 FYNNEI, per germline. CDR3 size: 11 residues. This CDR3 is CASSLNYGYTF. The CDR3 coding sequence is TGTGCCAGCAGCCTTAACTATGGCTACACCTTC.

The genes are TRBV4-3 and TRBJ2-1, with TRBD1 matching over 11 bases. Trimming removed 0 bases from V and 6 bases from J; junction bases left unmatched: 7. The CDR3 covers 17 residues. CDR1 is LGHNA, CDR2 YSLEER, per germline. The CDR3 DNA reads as TGCGCCAGCAGCCAAGATCGCGGGACAGGGGGGATCAATGAGCAGTTCTTC. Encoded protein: CASSQDRGTGGINEQFF.

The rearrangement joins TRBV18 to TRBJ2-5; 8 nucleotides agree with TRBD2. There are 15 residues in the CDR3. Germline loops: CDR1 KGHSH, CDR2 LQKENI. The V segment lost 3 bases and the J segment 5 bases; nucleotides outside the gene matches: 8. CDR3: CASSPTAGGGETQYF. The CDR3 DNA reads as TGTGCCAGCTCACCGACGGCGGGGGGCGGCGAGACCCAGTACTTC.

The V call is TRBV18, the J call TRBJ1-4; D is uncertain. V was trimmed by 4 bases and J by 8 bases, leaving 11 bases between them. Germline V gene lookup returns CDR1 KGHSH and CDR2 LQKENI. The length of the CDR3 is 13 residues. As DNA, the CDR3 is TGTGCCAGCTCACGTGAAGCCGGGGAAAAACTGTTTTTT. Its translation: CASSREAGEKLFF.

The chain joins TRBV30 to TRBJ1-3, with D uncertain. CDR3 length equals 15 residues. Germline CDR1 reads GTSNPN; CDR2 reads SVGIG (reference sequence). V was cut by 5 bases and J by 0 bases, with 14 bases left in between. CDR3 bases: TGTGCCTGGGCCTCCGGGTCGCTCTCTGGAAACACCATATATTTT. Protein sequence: CAWASGSLSGNTIYF.

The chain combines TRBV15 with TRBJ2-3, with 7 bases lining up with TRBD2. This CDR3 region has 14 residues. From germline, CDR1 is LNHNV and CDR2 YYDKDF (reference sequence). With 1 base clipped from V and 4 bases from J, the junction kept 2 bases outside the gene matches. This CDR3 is CATSRGLAADTQYF. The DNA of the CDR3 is TGTGCCACCAGCAGAGGACTAGCCGCAGATACGCAGTATTTT. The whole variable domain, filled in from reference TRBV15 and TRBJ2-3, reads DAMVIQNPRYQVTQFGKPVTLSCSQTLNHNVMYWYQQKSSQAPKLLFHYYDKDFNNEADTPDNFQSRRPNTSFCFLDIRSPGLGDTAMYLCATSRGLAADTQYFGPGTRLTVL.

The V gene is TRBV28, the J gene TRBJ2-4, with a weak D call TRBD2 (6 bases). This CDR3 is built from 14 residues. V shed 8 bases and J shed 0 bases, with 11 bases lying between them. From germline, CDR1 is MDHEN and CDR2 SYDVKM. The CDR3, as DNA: TGTGCCAGCGCGAGGGGACTAGCCAAAAACATTCAGTACTTC. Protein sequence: CASARGLAKNIQYF.

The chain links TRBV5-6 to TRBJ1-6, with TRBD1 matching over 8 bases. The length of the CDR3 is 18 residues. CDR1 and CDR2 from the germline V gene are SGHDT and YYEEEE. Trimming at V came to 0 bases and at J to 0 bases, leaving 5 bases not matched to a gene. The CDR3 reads CASSLAGQVGSYNSPLHF. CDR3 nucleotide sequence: TGTGCCAGCAGCTTGGCGGGACAGGTTGGCTCCTATAATTCACCCCTCCACTTT.

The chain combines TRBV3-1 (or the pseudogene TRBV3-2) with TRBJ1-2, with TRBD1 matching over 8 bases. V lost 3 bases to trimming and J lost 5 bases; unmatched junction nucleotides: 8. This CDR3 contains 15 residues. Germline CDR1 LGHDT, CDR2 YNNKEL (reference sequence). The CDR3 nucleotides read TGTGCCAGCAGCCATGTCGGACAGGGAAGATATGGCTACACCTTC. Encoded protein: CASSHVGQGRYGYTF.

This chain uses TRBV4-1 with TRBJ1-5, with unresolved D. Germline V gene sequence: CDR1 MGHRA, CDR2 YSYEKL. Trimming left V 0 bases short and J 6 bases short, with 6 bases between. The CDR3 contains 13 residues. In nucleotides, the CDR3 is TGCGCCAGCAGCCAAGATGTTAGTCAGCCCCAGCATTTT. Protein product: CASSQDVSQPQHF.

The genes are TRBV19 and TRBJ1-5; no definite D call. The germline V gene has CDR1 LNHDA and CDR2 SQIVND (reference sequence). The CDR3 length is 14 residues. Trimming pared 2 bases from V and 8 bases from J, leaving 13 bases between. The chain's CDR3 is CASSISPGSEPQHF. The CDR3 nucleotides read TGTGCCAGTAGTATAAGCCCGGGTTCGGAGCCCCAGCATTTT.

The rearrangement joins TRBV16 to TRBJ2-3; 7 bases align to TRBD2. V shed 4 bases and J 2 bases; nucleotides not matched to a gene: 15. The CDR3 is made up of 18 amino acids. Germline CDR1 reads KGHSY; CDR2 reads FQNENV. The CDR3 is CASSRRTGTTDSTDTQYF. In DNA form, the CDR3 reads TGTGCCAGCAGCCGACGAACCGGGACTACCGATTCCACAGATACGCAGTATTTT.

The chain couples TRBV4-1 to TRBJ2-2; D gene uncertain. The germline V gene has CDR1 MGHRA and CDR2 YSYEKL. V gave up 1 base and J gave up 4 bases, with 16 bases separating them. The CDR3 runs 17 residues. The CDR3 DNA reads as TGCGCCAGCAGCCAAGTGACGGTGACTCCGGGCACCGGGGAGCTGTTTTTT. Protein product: CASSQVTVTPGTGELFF.

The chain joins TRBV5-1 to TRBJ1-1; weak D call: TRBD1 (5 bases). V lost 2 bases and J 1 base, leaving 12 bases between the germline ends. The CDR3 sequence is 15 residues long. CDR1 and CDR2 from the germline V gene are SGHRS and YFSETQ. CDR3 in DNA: TGCGCCAGCAGCTTCCAGGGTATAGCGAACACTGAAGCTTTCTTT. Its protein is CASSFQGIANTEAFF.

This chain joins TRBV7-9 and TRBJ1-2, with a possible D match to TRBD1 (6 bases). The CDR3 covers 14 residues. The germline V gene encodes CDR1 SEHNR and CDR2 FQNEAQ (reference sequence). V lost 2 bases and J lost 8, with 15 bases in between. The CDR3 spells CASSLPQGLWGYTF. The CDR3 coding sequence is TGTGCCAGCAGCTTACCACAGGGTTTGTGGGGCTACACCTTC. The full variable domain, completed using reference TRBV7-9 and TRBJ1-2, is DTGVSQNPRHKITKRGQNVTFRCDPISEHNRLYWYRQTLGQGPEFLTYFQNEAQLEKSRLLSDRFSAERPKGSFSTLEIQRTEQGDSAMYLCASSLPQGLWGYTFGSGTRLTVV.